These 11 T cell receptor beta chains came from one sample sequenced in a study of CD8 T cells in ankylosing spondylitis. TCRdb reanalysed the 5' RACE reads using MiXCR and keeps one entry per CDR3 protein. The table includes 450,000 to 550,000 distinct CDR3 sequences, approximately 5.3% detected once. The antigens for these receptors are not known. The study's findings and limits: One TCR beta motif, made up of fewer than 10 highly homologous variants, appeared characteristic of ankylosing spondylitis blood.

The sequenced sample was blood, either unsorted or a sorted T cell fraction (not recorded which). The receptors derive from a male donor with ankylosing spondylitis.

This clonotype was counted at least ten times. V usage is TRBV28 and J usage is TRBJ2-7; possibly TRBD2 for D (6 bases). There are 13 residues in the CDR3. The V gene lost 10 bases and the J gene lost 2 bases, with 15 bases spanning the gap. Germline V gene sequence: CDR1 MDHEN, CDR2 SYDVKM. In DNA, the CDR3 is TGTGCCACCATTAGCGGAGCGCCCTACGAGCAGTACTTC. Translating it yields CATISGAPYEQYF.

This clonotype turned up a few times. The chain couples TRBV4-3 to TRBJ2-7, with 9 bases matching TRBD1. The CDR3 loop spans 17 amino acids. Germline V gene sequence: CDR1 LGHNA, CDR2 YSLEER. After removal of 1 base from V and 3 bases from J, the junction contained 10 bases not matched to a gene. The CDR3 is CASSQGMTGTGFYEQYF. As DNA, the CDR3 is TGCGCCAGCAGCCAAGGGATGACCGGGACAGGGTTCTACGAGCAGTACTTC.

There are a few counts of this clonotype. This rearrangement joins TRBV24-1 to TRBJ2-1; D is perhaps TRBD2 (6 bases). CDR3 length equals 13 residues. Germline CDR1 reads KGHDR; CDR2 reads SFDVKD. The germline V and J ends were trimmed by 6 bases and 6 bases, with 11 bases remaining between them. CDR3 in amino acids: CATSRLDVNEQFF. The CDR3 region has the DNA TGTGCCACCAGTCGACTAGACGTCAATGAGCAGTTCTTC.

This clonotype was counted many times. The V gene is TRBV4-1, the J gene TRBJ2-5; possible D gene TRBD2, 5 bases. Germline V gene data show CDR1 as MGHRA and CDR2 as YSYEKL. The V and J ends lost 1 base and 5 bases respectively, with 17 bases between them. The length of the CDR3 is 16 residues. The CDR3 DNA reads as TGCGCCAGCAGCCAAGCGGAGAACGGGAAGAGGGAGACCCAGTACTTC. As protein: CASSQAENGKRETQYF.

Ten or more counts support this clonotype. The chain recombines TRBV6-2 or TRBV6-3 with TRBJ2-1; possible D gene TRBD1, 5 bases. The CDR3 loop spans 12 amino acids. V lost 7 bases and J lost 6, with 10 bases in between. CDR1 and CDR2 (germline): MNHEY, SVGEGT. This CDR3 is CASTRQGNEQFF. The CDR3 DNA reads TGTGCCAGCACCCGTCAGGGCAATGAGCAGTTCTTC.

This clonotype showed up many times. This CDR3 is CSAREVGDNEQFF. CDR3 bases: TGCAGTGCTAGGGAAGTAGGGGACAATGAGCAGTTCTTC. V is TRBV20-1 and J is TRBJ2-1; D is possibly TRBD1 (5 bases). CDR1 and CDR2 from the germline V gene are DFQATT and SNEGSKA (reference sequence). There are 13 residues in the CDR3. V gave up 3 bases and J gave up 5 bases, with 11 bases separating them.

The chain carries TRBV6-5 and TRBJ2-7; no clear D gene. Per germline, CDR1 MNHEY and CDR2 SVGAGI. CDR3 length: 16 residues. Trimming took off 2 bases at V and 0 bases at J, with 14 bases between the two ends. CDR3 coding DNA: TGTGCCAGCAGTTACGCGGCCGAGAGAAGCTCCTACGAGCAGTACTTC. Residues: CASSYAAERSSYEQYF.

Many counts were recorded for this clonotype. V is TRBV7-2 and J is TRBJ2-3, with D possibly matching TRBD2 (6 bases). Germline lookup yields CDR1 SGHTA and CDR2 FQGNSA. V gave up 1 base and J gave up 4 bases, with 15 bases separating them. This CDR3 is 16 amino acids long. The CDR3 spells CASSLVAGGGPDTQYF. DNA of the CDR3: TGTGCCAGCAGCTTAGTTGCGGGTGGAGGGCCAGATACGCAGTATTTT.

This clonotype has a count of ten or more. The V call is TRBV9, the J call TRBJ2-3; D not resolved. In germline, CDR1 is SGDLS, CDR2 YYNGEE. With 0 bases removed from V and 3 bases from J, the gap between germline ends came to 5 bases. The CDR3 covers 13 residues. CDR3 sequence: CASSVVTTDTQYF. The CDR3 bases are TGTGCCAGCAGCGTAGTGACTACAGATACGCAGTATTTT.

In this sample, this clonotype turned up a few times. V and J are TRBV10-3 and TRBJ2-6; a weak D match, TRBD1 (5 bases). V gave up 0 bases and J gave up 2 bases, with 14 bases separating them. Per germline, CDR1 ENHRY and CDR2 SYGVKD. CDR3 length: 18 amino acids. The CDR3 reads CAISESPGKGPGANVLTF. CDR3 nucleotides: TGTGCCATCAGTGAGTCTCCAGGGAAAGGGCCTGGGGCCAACGTCCTGACTTTC.

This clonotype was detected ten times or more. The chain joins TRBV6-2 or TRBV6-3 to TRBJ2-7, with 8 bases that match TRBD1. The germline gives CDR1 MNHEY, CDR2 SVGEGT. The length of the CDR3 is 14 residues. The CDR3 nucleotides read TGTACTCCACCCCCGGGACAGGCCCCCTACGAGCAGTACTTC. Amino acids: CTPPPGQAPYEQYF.